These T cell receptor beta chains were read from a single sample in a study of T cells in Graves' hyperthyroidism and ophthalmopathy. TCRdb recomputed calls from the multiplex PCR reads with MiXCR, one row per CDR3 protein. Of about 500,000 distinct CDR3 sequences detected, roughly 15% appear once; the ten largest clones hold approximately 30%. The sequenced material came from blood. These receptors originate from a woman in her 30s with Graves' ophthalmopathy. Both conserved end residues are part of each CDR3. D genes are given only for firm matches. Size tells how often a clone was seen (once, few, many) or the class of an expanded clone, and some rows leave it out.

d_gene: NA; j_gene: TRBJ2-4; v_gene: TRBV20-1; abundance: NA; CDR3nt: TGCAGTGCTCCCGCCCAGGGGGCCAAAAACATTCAGTACTTC; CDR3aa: CSAPAQGAKNIQYF
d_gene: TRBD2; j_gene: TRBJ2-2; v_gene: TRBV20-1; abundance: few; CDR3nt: TGCAGTGCTACCGGGGGACTAGCGGGAGCGGGCACCGGGGAGCTGTTTTTT; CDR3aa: CSATGGLAGAGTGELFF
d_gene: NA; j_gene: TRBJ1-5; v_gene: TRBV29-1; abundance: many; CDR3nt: TGCAGCGTTGAATTGGGGAGGGGGGGCAATCAGCCCCAGCATTTT; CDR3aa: CSVELGRGGNQPQHF
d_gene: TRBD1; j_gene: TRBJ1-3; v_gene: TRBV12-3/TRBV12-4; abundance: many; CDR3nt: TGTGCCAGCAGTCCGACAGGGAGCTCTGGAAACACCATATATTTT; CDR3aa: CASSPTGSSGNTIYF
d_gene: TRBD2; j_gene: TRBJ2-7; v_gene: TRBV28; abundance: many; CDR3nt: TGTGCCAGCAGTTTATTTAGCGGGACCCGAGAGCAGTACTTC; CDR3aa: CASSLFSGTREQYF
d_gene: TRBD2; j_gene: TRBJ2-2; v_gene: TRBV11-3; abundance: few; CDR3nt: TGTGCCAGCAGCCCCACAGCGGGGGGGGCCGGGGAGCTGTTTTTT; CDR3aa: CASSPTAGGAGELFF
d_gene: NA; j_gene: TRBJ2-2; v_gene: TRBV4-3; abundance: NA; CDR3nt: TGCGCCAGCAGCCCACGACTACCCCCGAACACCGGGGAGCTGTTTTTT; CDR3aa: CASSPRLPPNTGELFF
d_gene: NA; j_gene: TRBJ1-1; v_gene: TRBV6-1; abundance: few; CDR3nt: TGTGCCAGCAGTGAAAGAGGGGGGCAGGGAGCTTTCTTT; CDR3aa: CASSERGGQGAFF
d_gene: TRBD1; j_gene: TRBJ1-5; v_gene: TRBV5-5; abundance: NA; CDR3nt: TGTGCCAGCAGCTTGGCAGGACAGGGGGCCAATCAGCCCCAGCATTTT; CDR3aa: CASSLAGQGANQPQHF
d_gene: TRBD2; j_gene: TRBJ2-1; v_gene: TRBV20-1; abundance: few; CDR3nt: TGCAGTGCTAGGAGGACTAGCGGGAGTCATAATGAGCAGTTCTTC; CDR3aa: CSARRTSGSHNEQFF
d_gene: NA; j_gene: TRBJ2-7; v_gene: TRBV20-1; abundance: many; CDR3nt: TGCAGTGCTAGAGATGAAGTCGGCAGGGAAGGTTACGAGCAGTACTTC; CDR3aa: CSARDEVGREGYEQYF
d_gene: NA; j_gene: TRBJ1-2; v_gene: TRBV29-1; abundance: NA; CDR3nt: TGCAGCGTTGTCAACGGAAACTATGGCTACACCTTC; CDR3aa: CSVVNGNYGYTF
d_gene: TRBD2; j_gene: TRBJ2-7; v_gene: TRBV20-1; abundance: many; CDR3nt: TGCAGTGCCAACAGGGGACTAGCGCCGTACGAGCAGTACTTC; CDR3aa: CSANRGLAPYEQYF
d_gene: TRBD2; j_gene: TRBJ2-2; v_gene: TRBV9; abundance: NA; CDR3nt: TGTGCCAGCAGCTCCCAGACTAGCGGGAACACCGGGGAGCTGTTTTTT; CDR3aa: CASSSQTSGNTGELFF
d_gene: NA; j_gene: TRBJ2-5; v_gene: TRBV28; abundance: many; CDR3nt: TGTGCCAGCAGTCCTATCAGGGTGGAGGAAGAGACCCAGTACTTC; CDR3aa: CASSPIRVEEETQYF